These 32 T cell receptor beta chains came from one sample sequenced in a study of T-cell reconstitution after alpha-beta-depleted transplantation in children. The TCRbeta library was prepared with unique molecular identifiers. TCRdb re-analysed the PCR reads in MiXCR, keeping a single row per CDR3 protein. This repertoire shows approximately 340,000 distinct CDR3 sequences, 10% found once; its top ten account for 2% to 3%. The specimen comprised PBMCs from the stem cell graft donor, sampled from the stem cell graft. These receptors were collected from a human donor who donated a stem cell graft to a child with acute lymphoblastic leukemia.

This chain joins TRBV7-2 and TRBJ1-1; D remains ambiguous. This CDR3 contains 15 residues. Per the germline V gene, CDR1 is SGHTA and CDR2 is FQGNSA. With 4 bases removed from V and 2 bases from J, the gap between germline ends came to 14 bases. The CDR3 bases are TGTGCCAGCAGCTCCGAGCCGGGGTTCAACACTGAAGCTTTCTTT. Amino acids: CASSSEPGFNTEAFF.

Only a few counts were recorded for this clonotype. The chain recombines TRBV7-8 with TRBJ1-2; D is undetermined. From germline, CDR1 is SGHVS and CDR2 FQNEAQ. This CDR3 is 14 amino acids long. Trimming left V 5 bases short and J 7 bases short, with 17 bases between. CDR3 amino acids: CASSEIDPAGGYTF. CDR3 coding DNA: TGTGCCAGCAGCGAAATCGACCCGGCGGGTGGCTACACCTTC.

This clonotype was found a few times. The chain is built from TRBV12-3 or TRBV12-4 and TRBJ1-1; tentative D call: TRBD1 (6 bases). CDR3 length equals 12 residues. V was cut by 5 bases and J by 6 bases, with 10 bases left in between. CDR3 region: CASSQGFAEAFF. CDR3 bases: TGTGCCAGCAGTCAGGGGTTCGCTGAAGCTTTCTTT.

This chain's CDR3 is CASSLEGTGIEAFF. The CDR3 nucleotides read TGTGCCAGCAGCTTAGAGGGGACAGGGATTGAAGCTTTCTTT. The V call is TRBV7-9, the J call TRBJ1-1, with 9 bases fitting TRBD1. CDR3 length: 14 residues. The ends lost 1 base at V and 7 bases at J; junction bases unmatched: 4. Germline lookup yields CDR1 SEHNR and CDR2 FQNEAQ (reference sequence).

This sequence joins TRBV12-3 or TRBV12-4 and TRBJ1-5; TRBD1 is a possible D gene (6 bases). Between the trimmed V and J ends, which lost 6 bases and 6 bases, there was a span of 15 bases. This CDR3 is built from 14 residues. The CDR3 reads CASSLRGGAQPQHF. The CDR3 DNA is TGTGCCAGCAGCCTCAGGGGAGGTGCTCAGCCCCAGCATTTT.

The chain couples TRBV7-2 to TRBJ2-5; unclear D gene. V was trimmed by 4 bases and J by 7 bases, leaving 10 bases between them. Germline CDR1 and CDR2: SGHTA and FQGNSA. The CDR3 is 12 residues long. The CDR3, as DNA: TGTGCCAGCAGCTCAGATGTAAGGACCCAGTACTTC. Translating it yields CASSSDVRTQYF.

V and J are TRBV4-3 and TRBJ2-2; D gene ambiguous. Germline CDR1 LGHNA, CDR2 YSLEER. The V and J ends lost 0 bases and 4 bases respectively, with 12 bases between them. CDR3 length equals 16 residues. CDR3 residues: CASSQDYPSGTGELFF. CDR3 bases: TGCGCCAGCAGCCAAGATTACCCATCGGGCACCGGGGAGCTGTTTTTT.

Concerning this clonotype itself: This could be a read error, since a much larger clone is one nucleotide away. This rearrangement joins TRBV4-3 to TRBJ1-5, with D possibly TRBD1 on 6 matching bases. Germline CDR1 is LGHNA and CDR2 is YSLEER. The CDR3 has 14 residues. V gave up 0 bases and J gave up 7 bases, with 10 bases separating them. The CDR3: CASSQDRRGQPQHF. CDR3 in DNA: TGCGCCAGCAGCCAAGATCGGAGGGGGCAGCCCCAGCATTTT.

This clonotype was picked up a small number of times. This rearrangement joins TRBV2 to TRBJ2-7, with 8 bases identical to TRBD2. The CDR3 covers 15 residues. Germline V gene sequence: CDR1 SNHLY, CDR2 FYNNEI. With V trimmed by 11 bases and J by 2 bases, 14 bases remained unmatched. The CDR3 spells CAGTSSGGPTYEQYF. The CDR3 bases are TGTGCCGGAACTAGCTCGGGAGGGCCAACCTACGAGCAGTACTTC.

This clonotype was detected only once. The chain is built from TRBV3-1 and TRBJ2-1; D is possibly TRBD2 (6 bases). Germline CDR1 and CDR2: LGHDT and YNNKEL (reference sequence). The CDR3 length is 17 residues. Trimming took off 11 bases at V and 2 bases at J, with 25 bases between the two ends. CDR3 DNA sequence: TGTGCCTCCTGCCAAGATAGGTCGGGACTGGCCTACAATGAGCAGTTCTTC. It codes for CASCQDRSGLAYNEQFF.

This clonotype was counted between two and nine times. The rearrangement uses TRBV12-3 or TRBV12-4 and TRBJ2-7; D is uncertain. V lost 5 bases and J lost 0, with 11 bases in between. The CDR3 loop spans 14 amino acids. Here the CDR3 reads CASSLGARSYEQYF. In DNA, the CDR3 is TGTGCCAGCAGTCTTGGAGCGCGCTCCTACGAGCAGTACTTC.

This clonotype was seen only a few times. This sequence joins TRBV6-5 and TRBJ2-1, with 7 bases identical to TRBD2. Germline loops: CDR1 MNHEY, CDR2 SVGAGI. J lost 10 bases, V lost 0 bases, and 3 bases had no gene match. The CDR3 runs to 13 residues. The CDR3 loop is CASSYSMGGEQFF. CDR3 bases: TGTGCCAGCAGTTACTCGATGGGGGGGGAGCAGTTCTTC.

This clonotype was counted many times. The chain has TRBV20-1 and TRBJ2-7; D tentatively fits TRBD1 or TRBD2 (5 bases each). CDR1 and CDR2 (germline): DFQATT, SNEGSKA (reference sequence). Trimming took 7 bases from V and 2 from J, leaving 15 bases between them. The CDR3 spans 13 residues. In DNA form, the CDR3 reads TGCAGTGGATTAGGGACGGTTACCTACGAGCAGTACTTC. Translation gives CSGLGTVTYEQYF.

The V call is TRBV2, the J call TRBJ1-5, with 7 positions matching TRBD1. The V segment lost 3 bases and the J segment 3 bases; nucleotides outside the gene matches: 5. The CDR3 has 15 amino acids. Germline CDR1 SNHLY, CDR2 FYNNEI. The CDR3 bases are TGTGCCAGCAGTGAGACAGGGATGACCAATCAGCCCCAGCATTTT. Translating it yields CASSETGMTNQPQHF.

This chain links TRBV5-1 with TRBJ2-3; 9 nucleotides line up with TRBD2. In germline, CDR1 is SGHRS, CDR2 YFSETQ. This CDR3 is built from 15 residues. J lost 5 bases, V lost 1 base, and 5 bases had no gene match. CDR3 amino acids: CASSLLPAGGDTQYF. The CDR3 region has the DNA TGCGCCAGCAGCTTGTTGCCAGCGGGAGGAGATACGCAGTATTTT.

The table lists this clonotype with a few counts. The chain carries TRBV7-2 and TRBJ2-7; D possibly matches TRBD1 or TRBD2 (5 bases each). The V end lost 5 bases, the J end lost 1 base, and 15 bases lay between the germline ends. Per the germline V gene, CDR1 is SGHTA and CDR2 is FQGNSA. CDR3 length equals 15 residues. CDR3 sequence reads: CASSLPRGLSYEQYF. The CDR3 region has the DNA TGTGCCAGCAGCCTACCACGGGGCCTTTCCTACGAGCAGTACTTC.

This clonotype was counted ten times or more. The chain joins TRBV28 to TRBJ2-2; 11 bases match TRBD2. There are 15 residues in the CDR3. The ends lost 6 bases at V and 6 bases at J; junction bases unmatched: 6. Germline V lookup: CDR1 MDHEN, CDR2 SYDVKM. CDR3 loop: CASSLELAGAGELFF. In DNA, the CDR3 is TGTGCCAGCAGCCTGGAACTAGCGGGAGCCGGGGAGCTGTTTTTT.

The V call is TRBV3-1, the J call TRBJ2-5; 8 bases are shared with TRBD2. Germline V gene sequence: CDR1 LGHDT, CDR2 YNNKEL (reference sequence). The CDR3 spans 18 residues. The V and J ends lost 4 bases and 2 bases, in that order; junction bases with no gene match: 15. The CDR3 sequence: CASSPLSSGLKFQETQYF. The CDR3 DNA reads TGTGCCAGCAGCCCCTTATCTAGCGGGCTAAAATTTCAAGAGACCCAGTACTTC.

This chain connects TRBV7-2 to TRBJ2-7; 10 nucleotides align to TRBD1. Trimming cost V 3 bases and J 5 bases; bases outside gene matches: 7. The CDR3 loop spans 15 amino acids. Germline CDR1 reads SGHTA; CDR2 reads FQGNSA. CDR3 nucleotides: TGTGCCAGCAGCTTGGGACAGGGGTTTTGGAACGAGCAGTACTTC. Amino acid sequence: CASSLGQGFWNEQYF.

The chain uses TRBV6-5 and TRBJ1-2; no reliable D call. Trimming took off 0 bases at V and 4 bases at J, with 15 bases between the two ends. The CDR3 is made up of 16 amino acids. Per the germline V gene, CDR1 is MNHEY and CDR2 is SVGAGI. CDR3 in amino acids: CASSYSTDLPLYGYTF. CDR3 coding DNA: TGTGCCAGCAGTTACTCGACCGACCTCCCCCTCTATGGCTACACCTTC.

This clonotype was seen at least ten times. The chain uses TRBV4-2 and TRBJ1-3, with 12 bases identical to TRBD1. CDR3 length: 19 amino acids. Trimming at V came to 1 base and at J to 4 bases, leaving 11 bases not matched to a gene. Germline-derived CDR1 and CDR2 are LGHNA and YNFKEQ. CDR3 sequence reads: CASSQVGTGGAGSGNTIYF. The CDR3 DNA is TGTGCCAGCAGCCAAGTTGGGACAGGGGGCGCAGGATCCGGAAACACCATATATTTT.

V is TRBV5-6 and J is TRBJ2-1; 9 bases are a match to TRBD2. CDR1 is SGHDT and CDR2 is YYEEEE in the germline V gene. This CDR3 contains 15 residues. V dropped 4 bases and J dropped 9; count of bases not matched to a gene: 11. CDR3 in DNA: TGTGCCAGCAGCCTTCCTAGCGGGAAGCGCGGTGAGCAGTTCTTC. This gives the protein CASSLPSGKRGEQFF.

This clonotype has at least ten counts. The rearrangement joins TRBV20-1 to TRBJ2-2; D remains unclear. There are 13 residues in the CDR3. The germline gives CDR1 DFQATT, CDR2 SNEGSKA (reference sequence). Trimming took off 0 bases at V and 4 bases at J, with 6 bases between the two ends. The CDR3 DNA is TGCAGTGCTAGAGATAGTAGCACCGGGGAGCTGTTTTTT. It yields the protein CSARDSSTGELFF.

CDR3 coding DNA: TGTGCCAGCAGTTTTAGGTCTTCGGGGACCGGGGAGCTGTTTTTT. This codes for CASSFRSSGTGELFF. V usage is TRBV12-3 or TRBV12-4 and J usage is TRBJ2-2; D is possibly TRBD2 (5 bases). This CDR3 comprises 15 residues. The V gene lost 3 bases and the J gene lost 5 bases, with 13 bases spanning the gap.

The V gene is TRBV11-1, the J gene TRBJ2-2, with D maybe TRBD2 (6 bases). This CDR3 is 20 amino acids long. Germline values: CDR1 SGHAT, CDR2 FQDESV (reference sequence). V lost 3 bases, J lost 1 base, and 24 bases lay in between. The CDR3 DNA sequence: TGTGCCAGCAGCTTCCCCCCTACTCCGGGAGAAACTTTGAACACCGGGGAGCTGTTTTTT. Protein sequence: CASSFPPTPGETLNTGELFF.

CDR3 residues: CASSDLAYYEQYF. In DNA form, the CDR3 reads TGCGCCAGCAGCGATCTTGCTTACTACGAGCAGTACTTC. The chain employs TRBV10-2 and TRBJ2-7; no reliable D call. Germline CDR1 is WSHSY and CDR2 is SAAADI. Trimming took off 6 bases at V and 3 bases at J, with 12 bases between the two ends. The CDR3 runs to 13 residues.

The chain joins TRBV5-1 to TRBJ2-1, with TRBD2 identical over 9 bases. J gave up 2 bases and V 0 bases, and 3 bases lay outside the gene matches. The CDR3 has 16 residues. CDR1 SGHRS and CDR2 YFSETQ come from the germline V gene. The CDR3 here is CASSLEGGRAYNEQFF. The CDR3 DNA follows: TGCGCCAGCAGCTTGGAGGGCGGGAGGGCCTACAATGAGCAGTTCTTC.

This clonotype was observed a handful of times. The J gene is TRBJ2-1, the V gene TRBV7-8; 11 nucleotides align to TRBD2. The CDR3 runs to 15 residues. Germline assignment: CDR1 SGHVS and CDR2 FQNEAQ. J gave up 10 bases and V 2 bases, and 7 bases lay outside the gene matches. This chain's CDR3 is CASSLIAGGPGEQFF. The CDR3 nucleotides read TGTGCCAGCAGCTTAATAGCGGGAGGGCCGGGGGAGCAGTTCTTC.

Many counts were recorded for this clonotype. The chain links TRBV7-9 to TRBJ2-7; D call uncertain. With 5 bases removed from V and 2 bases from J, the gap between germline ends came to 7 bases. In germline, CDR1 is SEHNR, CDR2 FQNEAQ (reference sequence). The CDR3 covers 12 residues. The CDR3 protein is CASSRVAYEQYF. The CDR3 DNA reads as TGTGCCAGCAGCCGTGTGGCCTACGAGCAGTACTTC.

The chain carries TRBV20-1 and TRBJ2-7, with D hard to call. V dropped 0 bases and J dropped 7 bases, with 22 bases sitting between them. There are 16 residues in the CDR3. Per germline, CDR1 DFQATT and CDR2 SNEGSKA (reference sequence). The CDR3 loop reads CSARDHGGGLFWEQYF. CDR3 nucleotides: TGCAGTGCTAGAGATCATGGTGGCGGTTTGTTCTGGGAGCAGTACTTC.

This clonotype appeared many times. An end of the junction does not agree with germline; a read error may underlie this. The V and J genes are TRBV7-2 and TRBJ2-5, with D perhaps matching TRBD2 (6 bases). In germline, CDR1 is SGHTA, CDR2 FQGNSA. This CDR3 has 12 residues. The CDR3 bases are TGTGCCAGCACGCGGGGCCAAGACACCCAGTACTTC. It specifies CASTRGQDTQYF.

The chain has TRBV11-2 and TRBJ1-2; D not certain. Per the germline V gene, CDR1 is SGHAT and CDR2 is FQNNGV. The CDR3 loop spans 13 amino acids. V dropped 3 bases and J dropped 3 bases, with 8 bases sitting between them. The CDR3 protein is CASSFKEDYGYTF. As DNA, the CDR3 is TGTGCCAGCAGCTTTAAGGAAGACTATGGCTACACCTTC. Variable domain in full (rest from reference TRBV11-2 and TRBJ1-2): EAGVAQSPRYKIIEKRQSVAFWCNPISGHATLYWYQQILGQGPKLLIQFQNNGVVDDSQLPKDRFSAERLKGVDSTLKIQPAKLEDSAVYLCASSFKEDYGYTFGSGTRLTVV.